This T cell receptor (beta chain) was sequenced for a study of PD-1 blockade in classical Hodgkin lymphoma. Study-level results: Unlike CD8+ TCR diversity, which did not rise significantly by C4D1, CD4+ TCR diversity did. Reports described newly diagnosed patients as having lower baseline TCR diversity than healthy donors. When nivolumab was started under 1 year after ASCT, patients were excluded. Repertoire differences have undefined causes, possibly disease activity or prior therapy.

The time point is: cycle 4 day 1 (C4D1), after less than 7 weeks of nivolumab. All trial patients relapsed after autologous stem cell transplantation. The protocol was immunoSEQ multiplex PCR, while the TCRdb copy is restricted to in-frame clones and leaves out a portion. The data contain tens of thousands of clones, roughly 85% of them singletons. This CDR3 spans 17 amino acids. The V gene end was trimmed by 4 bases and the J gene end by 2 bases; junction bases not matched to a gene: 12. Germline V lookup: CDR1 SEHNR, CDR2 FQNEAQ (reference sequence). This clone was counted once. The antigen remains unidentified.

The chain employs TRBV7-9 and TRBJ2-3, with TRBD2 matching over 7 bases. Specimen: peripheral blood mononuclear cells (PBMCs), collected before the fourth cycle of nivolumab. The source is a human donor with classical Hodgkin lymphoma. CDR3 in DNA: TGTGCCAGCAGCTCCTCCCTGGGGACTACCTTCACAGATACGCAGTATTTT. As protein: CASSSSLGTTFTDTQYF.